This T cell receptor (beta chain) was identified in a study of cytomegalovirus exposure and HLA in healthy donors. The wider study: About 85 million unique TCRs from HLA-typed donors were held in an early release of data.

Germline values: CDR1 LGHNA, CDR2 YSLEER. V lost 0 bases, J lost 2 bases, and 7 bases stayed unmatched. The CDR3 runs 16 residues. The PCR ran on 60 Vbeta and 13 Jbeta primers. Only in-frame clones appear in the TCRdb table, and some are missing; sequencing was by immunoSEQ multiplex PCR. Of some 180,000 clones listed, roughly four fifths are singletons. The chain combines TRBV4-3 with TRBJ2-7; 7 nucleotides agree with TRBD1. The origin of this receptor is a woman in her late teens or twenties in good health and CMV-seronegative. Sequencing input: PBMCs. The CDR3: CASSQDRGRVPYEQYF. The CDR3 DNA sequence: TGCGCCAGCAGCCAAGATAGGGGGCGGGTACCCTACGAGCAGTACTTC.